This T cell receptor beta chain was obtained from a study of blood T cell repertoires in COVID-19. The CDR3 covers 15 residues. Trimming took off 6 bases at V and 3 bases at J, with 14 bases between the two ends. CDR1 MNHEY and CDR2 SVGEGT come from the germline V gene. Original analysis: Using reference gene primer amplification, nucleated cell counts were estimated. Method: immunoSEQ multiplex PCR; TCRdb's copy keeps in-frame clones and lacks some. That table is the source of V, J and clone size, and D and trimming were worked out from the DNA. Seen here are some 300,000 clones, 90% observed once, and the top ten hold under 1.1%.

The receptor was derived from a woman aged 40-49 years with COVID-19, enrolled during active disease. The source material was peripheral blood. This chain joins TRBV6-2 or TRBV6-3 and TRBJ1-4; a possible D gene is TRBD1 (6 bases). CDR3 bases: TGTGCCAGCAGCACTACAGGGTTTGCTAATGAAAAACTGTTTTTT. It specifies CASSTTGFANEKLFF.